A single sample is the source of the 23 T cell receptor beta chains below, sequenced in a study of cytomegalovirus exposure and HLA in healthy donors. The PCR had 60 Vbeta and 13 Jbeta primers. Profiled with immunoSEQ multiplex PCR; TCRdb holds only in-frame clones, not every one. The data hold about 130,000 clones, with roughly four fifths observed a single time. The specimen sequenced was PBMCs. The receptors shown here come from a middle-aged woman in good health and CMV-seropositive.

This clone appeared a single time. The chain couples TRBV5-1 to TRBJ1-1; 7 bases agree with TRBD1. Trimming removed 4 bases from V and 10 bases from J; junction bases left unmatched: 7. This CDR3 is built from 12 residues. Looked up from germline, CDR1 is SGHRS and CDR2 is YFSETQ. For the CDR3, the DNA is TGCGCCAGCAGCGTAGACAGGGAACGAGCTTTCTTT. The encoded protein is CASSVDRERAFF. The full variable domain, rest sourced from reference TRBV5-1 and TRBJ1-1, is KAGVTQTPRYLIKTRGQQVTLSCSPISGHRSVSWYQQTPGQGLQFLFEYFSETQRNKGNFPGRFSGRQFSNSRSEMNVSTLELGDSALYLCASSVDRERAFFGQGTRLTVV.

This clone was observed once. This chain links TRBV29-1 with TRBJ1-2; D possibly corresponds to TRBD1 (5 bases). Germline assignment: CDR1 SQVTM and CDR2 ANQGSEA. Trimming pared 2 bases from V and 4 bases from J, leaving 17 bases between. The CDR3 contains 15 residues. CDR3 residues: CSVELGAGGVYGYTF. CDR3 sequence (DNA): TGCAGCGTTGAATTGGGTGCAGGAGGGGTCTATGGCTACACCTTC.

V usage is TRBV9 and J usage is TRBJ2-5; weak D call: TRBD1 (5 bases). Germline CDR1 and CDR2: SGDLS and YYNGEE. The CDR3 contains 15 residues. V shed 1 base and J shed 5 bases, with 15 bases lying between them. The CDR3 DNA reads as TGTGCCAGCAGCGTAAGGGCAGGGTTGGGGGAGACCCAGTACTTC. Protein product: CASSVRAGLGETQYF.

The J gene is TRBJ1-1, the V gene TRBV28, with a tentative D call TRBD1 (5 bases). The CDR3 is made up of 18 amino acids. Germline V gives CDR1 MDHEN, CDR2 SYDVKM. V was shortened by 2 bases and J by 6 bases, with 25 bases between the two germline ends. As DNA, the CDR3 is TGTGCCAGCAGTTTAGCCTGGGGGGTAGGTAGGGCAACGCCTGAAGCTTTCTTT. It translates to CASSLAWGVGRATPEAFF.

This clone has a single count. The chain carries TRBV27 and TRBJ1-5, with D possibly TRBD1 on 6 matching bases. The CDR3 is 12 amino acids. Germline V gives CDR1 MNHEY, CDR2 SMNVEV (reference sequence). With 11 bases removed from V and 4 bases from J, the gap between germline ends came to 12 bases. The CDR3 nucleotides are TGTGCCGCCGGACAGACAAATCAGCCCCAGCATTTT. Its translation is CAAGQTNQPQHF.

The chain links TRBV2 to TRBJ2-7; 7 nucleotides line up with TRBD1. The CDR3 consists of 13 residues. V shed 6 bases, J shed 7 bases, and the junction held 9 bases outside the gene matches. Germline V gives CDR1 SNHLY, CDR2 FYNNEI. In nucleotides, the CDR3 is TGTGCCAGCAGAGGAGACAGGGAGCGGGAGCAGTACTTC. It is translated as CASRGDREREQYF.

This rearrangement joins TRBV19 to TRBJ1-3, with D possibly TRBD1 on 5 matching bases. The V gene's germline CDR1 is LNHDA and CDR2 SQIVND (reference sequence). Between the trimmed V and J ends, which lost 3 bases and 8 bases, there was a span of 20 bases. This CDR3 spans 16 amino acids. Written as DNA, the CDR3 is TGTGCCAGTAGTATCTCCGGACGGACCGGGGGTGACACCATATATTTT. Residues: CASSISGRTGGDTIYF.

CDR3 sequence reads: CASSFNPGQGSYEQYF. CDR3 DNA sequence: TGTGCCAGCAGTTTCAACCCGGGACAGGGCTCCTACGAGCAGTACTTC. The chain has TRBV27 and TRBJ2-7, with 9 bases aligning to TRBD1. Per germline, CDR1 MNHEY and CDR2 SMNVEV (reference sequence). J lost 0 bases, V lost 3 bases, and 6 bases had no gene match. The CDR3 runs 16 residues.

The J gene is TRBJ1-1, the V gene TRBV6-5; 7 bases are a match to TRBD1. Germline V CDR1 and CDR2: MNHEY, SVGAGI. Trimming removed 5 bases from V and 1 base from J; junction bases left unmatched: 4. The CDR3 is 14 amino acids. The CDR3: CASSERDRNTEAFF. The CDR3 DNA follows: TGTGCCAGCAGTGAACGGGACAGGAACACTGAAGCTTTCTTT.

The chain joins TRBV19 to TRBJ2-7, with D possibly TRBD1 on 5 matching bases. V was cut by 0 bases and J by 1 base, with 13 bases left in between. Germline V gives CDR1 LNHDA, CDR2 SQIVND (reference sequence). The CDR3 sequence is 16 residues long. For the CDR3, the DNA is TGTGCCAGTAGTATAGAATCAAGACAGTCGTCCTACGAGCAGTACTTC. This codes for CASSIESRQSSYEQYF.

The V and J genes are TRBV7-8 and TRBJ1-5; TRBD1 might be the D (5 bases). This CDR3 is built from 11 residues. Trimming pared 5 bases from V and 11 bases from J, leaving 10 bases between. Germline lookup yields CDR1 SGHVS and CDR2 FQNEAQ. The CDR3 bases are TGTGCCAGCAGCCCCGGGGGGGCCCAGCATTTT. Its protein is CASSPGGAQHF.

This clone was recorded a few times. This chain uses TRBV9 with TRBJ1-5; 8 bases match TRBD1. The CDR3 contains 14 residues. The germline V gene encodes CDR1 SGDLS and CDR2 YYNGEE. Unmatched junction bases numbered 4, after V lost 4 bases and J lost 4 bases. CDR3 region: CASSTGQGNQPQHF. CDR3 DNA sequence: TGTGCCAGCAGCACAGGACAGGGAAATCAGCCCCAGCATTTT.

The chain carries TRBV5-8 and TRBJ2-1, with TRBD2 matching 11 bases. This CDR3 has 16 amino acids. Germline CDR1 is SGHTS and CDR2 is YDEGEE. Unmatched junction bases numbered 7, after V lost 4 bases and J lost 4 bases. The CDR3 coding sequence is TGTGCCAGCAGCCTGGGAACTAGCGGGGGTTACAATGAGCAGTTCTTC. Translated: CASSLGTSGGYNEQFF.

The V gene is TRBV19, the J gene TRBJ2-7, with 10 bases fitting TRBD2. CDR1 and CDR2 from the germline V gene are LNHDA and SQIVND (reference sequence). J lost 6 bases, V lost 5 bases, and 10 bases had no gene match. This CDR3 region has 15 residues. In nucleotides, the CDR3 is TGTGCCAGTAGTGACGACCTAGCGGGGGCCGGCGAGCAGTACTTC. Translating it yields CASSDDLAGAGEQYF.

This chain joins TRBV7-9 and TRBJ2-1; 8 nucleotides line up with TRBD1. The CDR3 contains 14 residues. Germline V gene data show CDR1 as SEHNR and CDR2 as FQNEAQ (reference sequence). The ends lost 5 bases at V and 14 bases at J; junction bases unmatched: 14. The CDR3, as DNA: TGTGCCAGCAGCCTAGGATTCCAGGGGGCAGGCGAGTTCTTC. It encodes CASSLGFQGAGEFF.

V is TRBV10-3 and J is TRBJ2-7; weak D call: TRBD2 (5 bases). Trimming took 9 bases from V and 2 from J, leaving 11 bases between them. Germline values: CDR1 ENHRY, CDR2 SYGVKD. This CDR3 is built from 12 residues. Here the CDR3 DNA reads TGTGCCATTCAGGACGGGACCTACGAGCAGTACTTC. Translating it yields CAIQDGTYEQYF.

CDR3: CSVLQGAGYTF. CDR3 nucleotides: TGCAGCGTTCTACAGGGGGCAGGCTACACCTTC. The chain links TRBV29-1 to TRBJ1-2, with TRBD1 matching 9 bases. The CDR3 covers 11 residues. V lost 5 bases and J lost 8; bases outside the gene matches: 3. CDR1 and CDR2 from the germline V gene are SQVTM and ANQGSEA.

This clone was observed a handful of times. The chain employs TRBV7-2 and TRBJ1-2, with D perhaps TRBD1 (5 bases). V was clipped by 3 bases and J by 2 bases, with 7 bases between them. The CDR3 spans 13 residues. CDR1 and CDR2 from the germline V gene are SGHTA and FQGNSA. The CDR3 protein is CASSLDMNYGYTF. In DNA, the CDR3 is TGTGCCAGCAGCTTGGACATGAACTATGGCTACACCTTC.

The CDR3 sequence is CASSFSSRSSGGGTDTQYF. The CDR3 DNA reads as TGCGCCAGCAGCTTTTCCTCACGATCATCGGGGGGTGGTACAGATACGCAGTATTTT. The chain has TRBV5-1 and TRBJ2-3; the match to TRBD2 covers 7 bases. This CDR3 is 19 amino acids long. J was trimmed by 3 bases and V by 2 bases; bases with no gene match: 18. The germline V gene has CDR1 SGHRS and CDR2 YFSETQ.

The chain recombines TRBV7-2 with TRBJ2-5, with D possibly matching TRBD2 (6 bases). CDR1 is SGHTA, CDR2 FQGNSA, per germline. V was trimmed by 2 bases and J by 2 bases, leaving 12 bases between them. The CDR3 has 15 amino acids. Here the CDR3 DNA reads TGTGCCAGCAGCTTAAAACAGGCGGGGCAAGAGACCCAGTACTTC. Translated, it gives CASSLKQAGQETQYF.

This chain joins TRBV7-9 and TRBJ1-1, with D unclear. V lost 3 bases and J lost 6, with 5 bases in between. The CDR3 is 11 residues long. Germline-derived CDR1 and CDR2 are SEHNR and FQNEAQ (reference sequence). For the CDR3, the DNA is TGTGCCAGCAGCTTCTTCGCTGAAGCTTTCTTT. This encodes CASSFFAEAFF.

V usage is TRBV7-2 and J usage is TRBJ2-3; tentative D call: TRBD1 (7 bases). The CDR3 totals 17 residues. CDR1 SGHTA and CDR2 FQGNSA come from the germline V gene. Trimming stripped 1 base from V and 4 bases from J, with 18 bases between. In DNA form, the CDR3 reads TGTGCCAGCAGCTTAGAAATACTAGCCCAGGGGGCAGATACGCAGTATTTT. This gives the protein CASSLEILAQGADTQYF.

The chain is built from TRBV2 and TRBJ1-1; no definite D call. The germline V gene encodes CDR1 SNHLY and CDR2 FYNNEI. This CDR3 is built from 14 residues. Trimming stripped 6 bases from V and 7 bases from J, with 18 bases between. This CDR3 is CASSQTFTRSEAFF. The CDR3 nucleotides read TGTGCCAGCAGCCAGACGTTTACTCGGAGTGAAGCTTTCTTT. The full variable domain, its missing parts supplied by reference TRBV2 and TRBJ1-1, is EPEVTQTPSHQVTQMGQEVILRCVPISNHLYFYWYRQILGQKVEFLVSFYNNEISEKSEIFDDQFSVERPDGSNFTLKIRSTKLEDSAMYFCASSQTFTRSEAFFGQGTRLTVV.